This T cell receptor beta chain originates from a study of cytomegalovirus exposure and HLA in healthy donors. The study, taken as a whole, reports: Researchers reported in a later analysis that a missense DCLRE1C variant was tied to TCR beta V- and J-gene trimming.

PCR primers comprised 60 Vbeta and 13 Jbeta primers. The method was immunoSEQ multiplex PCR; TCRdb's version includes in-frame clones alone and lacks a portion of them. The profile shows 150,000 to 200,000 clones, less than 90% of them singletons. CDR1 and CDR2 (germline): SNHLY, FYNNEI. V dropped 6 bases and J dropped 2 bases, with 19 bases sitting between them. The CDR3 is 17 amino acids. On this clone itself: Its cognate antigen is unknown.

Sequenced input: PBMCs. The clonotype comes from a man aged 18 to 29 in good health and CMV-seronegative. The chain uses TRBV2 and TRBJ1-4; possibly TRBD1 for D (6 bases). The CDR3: CASSVYRVGPTNEKLFF. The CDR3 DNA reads TGTGCCAGCAGCGTTTACAGGGTCGGGCCCACTAATGAAAAACTGTTTTTT.